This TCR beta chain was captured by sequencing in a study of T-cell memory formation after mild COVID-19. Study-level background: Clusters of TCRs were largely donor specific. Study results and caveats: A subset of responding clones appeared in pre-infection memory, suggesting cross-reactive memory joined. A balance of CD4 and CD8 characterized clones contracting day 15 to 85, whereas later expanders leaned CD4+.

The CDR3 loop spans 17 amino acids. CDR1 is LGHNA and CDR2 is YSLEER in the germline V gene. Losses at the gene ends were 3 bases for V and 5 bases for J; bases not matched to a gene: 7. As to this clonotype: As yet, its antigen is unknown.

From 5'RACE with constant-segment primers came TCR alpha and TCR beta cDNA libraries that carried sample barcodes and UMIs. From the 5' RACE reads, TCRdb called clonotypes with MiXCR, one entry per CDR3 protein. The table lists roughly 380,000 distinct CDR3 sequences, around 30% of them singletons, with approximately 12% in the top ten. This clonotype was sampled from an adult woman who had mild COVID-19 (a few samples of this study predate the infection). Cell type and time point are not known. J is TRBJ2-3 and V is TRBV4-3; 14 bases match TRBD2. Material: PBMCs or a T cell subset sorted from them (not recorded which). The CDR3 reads CASSHTTSGRAGDTQYF. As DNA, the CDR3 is TGCGCCAGCAGCCACACGACTAGCGGGAGGGCTGGAGATACGCAGTATTTT.